The next 8 T cell receptor beta chains were all read from a single sample in a study of T-cell memory formation after mild COVID-19. TCRdb independently ran MiXCR on the 5' RACE reads; one entry per CDR3 protein. The sample records about 600,000 distinct CDR3 sequences, roughly 22% being singletons. The sample was PBMCs or a T cell subset sorted from them (not recorded which). These receptors were obtained from an adult woman who had mild COVID-19 (a few samples of this study predate the infection). Cell type and time point are not known.

In regard to this clonotype: At one boundary the junction diverges from the germline segment, which might be a read error. CDR3 residues: CASRVAGGSYEQYF. CDR3 coding DNA: TGTGCCAGCCGCGTAGCGGGGGGCTCCTACGAGCAGTACTTC. This chain connects TRBV9 to TRBJ2-7; 10 bases agree with TRBD2. Germline CDR1 and CDR2: SGDLS and YYNGEE. The CDR3 sequence is 14 residues long.

This clonotype was counted between two and nine times. This chain connects TRBV20-1 to TRBJ2-3; D is unresolved. From germline, CDR1 is DFQATT and CDR2 SNEGSKA (reference sequence). V lost 4 bases and J 2 bases, leaving 10 bases between the germline ends. This CDR3 has 13 amino acids. CDR3 protein: CSAILGYTDTQYF. The CDR3 bases are TGCAGTGCTATTCTGGGGTACACAGATACGCAGTATTTT.

The V call is TRBV12-3 or TRBV12-4, the J call TRBJ2-2, with 9 nucleotides matching TRBD2. The CDR3 extends over 15 amino acids. Trimming cost V 6 bases and J 3 bases; bases outside gene matches: 5. The CDR3 is CASRTSGRYTGELFF. The CDR3 nucleotides are TGTGCCAGCAGGACCAGCGGGAGGTACACCGGGGAGCTGTTTTTT.

This clonotype was seen more than once but under ten times. The rearrangement joins TRBV14 to TRBJ1-1; no reliable D call. Germline CDR1 and CDR2: SGHDN and FVKESK. The CDR3 runs to 18 residues. V was shortened by 0 bases and J by 6 bases, with 23 bases between the two germline ends. CDR3: CASSQDPLISAGISEAFF. DNA for the CDR3: TGTGCCAGCAGCCAAGATCCCCTGATATCGGCCGGAATCTCTGAAGCTTTCTTT.

As DNA, the CDR3 is TGCAGTGCTAGTGATCCTGGGAGCTCTGGAAACACCATATATTTT. Its translation: CSASDPGSSGNTIYF. The chain employs TRBV20-1 and TRBJ1-3; D not resolved. The germline gives CDR1 DFQATT, CDR2 SNEGSKA (reference sequence). The V and J ends lost 3 bases and 0 bases respectively, with 12 bases between them. This CDR3 has 15 amino acids.

This clonotype showed up just once. CDR3: CASSERGVTQYF. Here the CDR3 DNA reads TGTGCCAGCAGTGAGCGTGGGGTCACGCAGTATTTT. V is TRBV2 and J is TRBJ2-3; D gene unclear. This CDR3 comprises 12 residues. Trimming removed 3 bases at V and 9 bases at J, with 10 bases between. Germline lookup yields CDR1 SNHLY and CDR2 FYNNEI.

The chain recombines TRBV27 with TRBJ2-3; maybe TRBD2 (5 bases). V dropped 3 bases and J dropped 6 bases, with 16 bases sitting between them. Looked up from germline, CDR1 is MNHEY and CDR2 is SMNVEV (reference sequence). The CDR3 length is 15 residues. In DNA form, the CDR3 reads TGTGCCAGCAGTTTTGGACTGGGGTTTATGGATACGCAGTATTTT. This gives the protein CASSFGLGFMDTQYF.

This clonotype has more than one count but fewer than ten. J is TRBJ1-1 and V is TRBV7-9; 7 bases map to TRBD1. Germline CDR1 is SEHNR and CDR2 is FQNEAQ (reference sequence). CDR3 length: 14 residues. J gave up 6 bases and V 6 bases, and 10 bases lay outside the gene matches. The CDR3: CASRGNRDSSEAFF. The CDR3 DNA is TGTGCCAGCAGAGGAAACCGGGACAGCTCTGAAGCTTTCTTT.